Below, one T cell receptor (beta chain) is given with its context. What it binds is not known. The method was immunoSEQ multiplex PCR; TCRdb's version includes in-frame clones alone and lacks a portion of them. This sample has some 170,000 clones, with just under 90% found just once. V shed 8 bases, J shed 8 bases, and the junction held 6 bases outside the gene matches. CDR1 is KGHDR, CDR2 SFDVKD, per germline. CDR3 size: 12 residues. The data were taken from a study of T cell responses to AZD1222 COVID-19 vaccine. General study findings and limits: Clonal diversity may have been underestimated, and the donors were mostly white British, with more females than males. Without day 14 samples, only post-peak T cell repertoires were studied.

The clonotype comes from an adult who received the MenACWY meningococcal vaccine as a control. The chain couples TRBV24-1 to TRBJ2-3, with TRBD1 matching 7 bases. Sequencing used peripheral blood, obtained 28 days after the second dose of the MenACWY control vaccine. Written as DNA, the CDR3 is TGTGCCACCATCGACAGGGCGGGTACGCAGTATTTT. Translated, it gives CATIDRAGTQYF.